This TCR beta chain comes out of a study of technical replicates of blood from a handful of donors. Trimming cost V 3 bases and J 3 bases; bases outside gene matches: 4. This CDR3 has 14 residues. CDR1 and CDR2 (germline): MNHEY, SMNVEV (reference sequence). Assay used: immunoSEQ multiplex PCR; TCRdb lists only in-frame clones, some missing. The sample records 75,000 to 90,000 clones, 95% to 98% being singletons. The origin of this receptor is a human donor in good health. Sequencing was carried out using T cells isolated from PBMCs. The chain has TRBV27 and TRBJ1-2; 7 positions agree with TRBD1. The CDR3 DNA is TGTGCCAGCAGTTTGGACAGGACCTACTATGGCTACACCTTC. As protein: CASSLDRTYYGYTF.